This T cell receptor beta chain was obtained from a study of cytomegalovirus exposure and HLA in healthy donors. The CDR3 loop spans 14 amino acids. Trimming at V came to 6 bases and at J to 7 bases, leaving 10 bases not matched to a gene. CDR1 is SEHNR and CDR2 is FQNEAQ in the germline V gene (reference sequence). Notes on this clone: Antigen: not known.

60 Vbeta and 13 Jbeta primers were used in PCR. Profiling relied on immunoSEQ multiplex PCR, and the TCRdb table lists in-frame clones only, not all of them. The sample holds about 160,000 clones, just over 75% seen once. Notes on the study in general: Cytomegalovirus status, reportedly, was diagnosed with high specificity and sensitivity by the classifier.

Sample: PBMCs. The sequence came from a man aged 35 to 55 in good health and CMV-seronegative. The V and J genes are TRBV7-9 and TRBJ2-7, with 9 nucleotides matching TRBD1. CDR3 residues: CASSPGDRVGEQYV. The CDR3 DNA sequence: TGTGCCAGCAGTCCTGGGGACAGGGTGGGGGAGCAGTACGTC.